This TCR beta chain was sequenced for a study of shared clonotypes between healthy human individuals. Study summary: Three plates were used per donor for CD4 naive, three for CD4 memory, two for CD8 naive and one for CD8 memory.

CD45RA+ naive and CD45RA-negative memory subsets were separated from CD4+ cells. Sequencing was performed with immunoSEQ multiplex PCR; in TCRdb, only in-frame clones are kept and a portion is missing. The sample includes 2 million to 2.5 million clones, approximately 95% seen only once; the top ten take under 0.45%. V was clipped by 6 bases and J by 6 bases, with 5 bases between them. The CDR3 length is 10 residues. CDR1 is MGHDK, CDR2 SYGVNS, per germline. Study outcomes and limitations: Lower generation probabilities were found for non-shared clonotypes than for those shared by all four donors. The donor pool, a small one, limited the genetic and exposure-history diversity represented.

A word on this clone: The antigen remains unidentified.

This rearrangement joins TRBV25-1 to TRBJ2-5; no reliable D call. This sequence was found in a man aged 18-30 years in good health. Some clones in this sample may be carry-over from other donors' samples. The sample was naive CD4+ T cells from PBMCs. Documented subset: CD45RA+ positively selected. The CDR3 DNA is TGTGCCAGCAGGGAGAAGACCCAGTACTTC. The encoded protein is CASREKTQYF.